The 10 T cell receptor beta chains given below trace back to one sample, sequenced in a study of blood T cells in healthy people across ages. A second roughly 6 to 12 cycle PCR used barcoded and J-beta primers. Each CDR3 protein is one row after TCRdb ran MiXCR on the 5' RACE reads. The data contain approximately 800,000 distinct CDR3 sequences, roughly 50% of them singletons. The material sequenced was blood. These receptors were collected from a man aged 40-55 years in good health.

J is TRBJ2-5 and V is TRBV20-1; 10 positions match TRBD2. This CDR3 contains 15 residues. Germline-derived CDR1 and CDR2 are DFQATT and SNEGSKA (reference sequence). V was pared by 3 bases and J by 5 bases, with 9 bases of the junction left unmatched. The CDR3 region is CSARGYSGGAETQYF. CDR3 coding DNA: TGCAGTGCTAGGGGGTACAGCGGGGGGGCCGAGACCCAGTACTTC.

This sequence joins TRBV9 and TRBJ2-1, with D perhaps TRBD1 (5 bases). The germline gives CDR1 SGDLS, CDR2 YYNGEE. This CDR3 contains 14 residues. V lost 0 bases and J 8 bases, leaving 12 bases between the germline ends. The CDR3 loop reads CASSVVGAIDEQFF. The CDR3 DNA sequence: TGTGCCAGCAGCGTAGTTGGGGCCATCGATGAGCAGTTCTTC. Together with reference TRBV9 and TRBJ2-1, the CDR3 gives the full variable domain: DSGVTQTPKHLITATGQRVTLRCSPRSGDLSVYWYQQSLDQGLQFLIQYYNGEERAKGNILERFSAQQFPDLHSELNLSSLELGDSALYFCASSVVGAIDEQFFGPGTRLTVL.

The chain uses TRBV7-2 and TRBJ1-4, with a possible D match to TRBD1 (5 bases). This CDR3 is 16 amino acids long. In germline, CDR1 is SGHTA, CDR2 FQGNSA. Trimming removed 5 bases from V and 9 bases from J, with 22 bases in between. This CDR3 reads CASSPLRRQGVKKLFF. CDR3 sequence (DNA): TGTGCCAGCAGCCCCCTCCGCAGGCAGGGAGTGAAAAAACTGTTTTTT.

The chain recombines TRBV11-1 with TRBJ2-4; possibly TRBD1 for D (6 bases). Germline V CDR1 and CDR2: SGHAT, FQDESV (reference sequence). The germline V and J ends were trimmed by 1 base and 6 bases, with 13 bases remaining between them. The CDR3 runs to 15 residues. This chain's CDR3 is CASSLEDSGRNIQYF. The CDR3 DNA is TGTGCCAGCAGCTTAGAGGACAGCGGAAGAAACATTCAGTACTTC.

For this clonotype: One end of the junction does not line up with germline, which may come from a read error. V and J are TRBV18 and TRBJ2-7, with D maybe TRBD1 (5 bases). The CDR3 length is 13 residues. Germline V gene lookup returns CDR1 KGHSH and CDR2 LQKENI. DNA of the CDR3: TGTGTCAGCTCAGTAGGGGCAATTTACGAGCAGTACTTC. Encoded protein: CVSSVGAIYEQYF.

This clonotype appeared many times. This may arise from a read error, as a much more abundant clone is one base away. The rearrangement uses TRBV4-3 and TRBJ2-7; 11 bases line up with TRBD2. V was pared by 4 bases and J by 7 bases, with 12 bases of the junction left unmatched. Per the germline V gene, CDR1 is LGHNA and CDR2 is YSLEER. The CDR3 is 16 residues long. The CDR3 loop reads CASSPQLAGEGNEQYF. CDR3 in DNA: TGCGCCAGCAGCCCCCAACTAGCGGGAGAAGGAAATGAGCAGTACTTC.

The chain is built from TRBV20-1 and TRBJ2-5; tentative D call: TRBD1 (5 bases). The CDR3 sequence is 14 residues long. Germline loops: CDR1 DFQATT, CDR2 SNEGSKA (reference sequence). Trimming cost V 1 base and J 7 bases, with 16 bases left between them. CDR3 nucleotide sequence: TGCAGTGCTAGAGGCCGCCAGGGTTTAGGGACCCAGTACTTC. Its protein product is CSARGRQGLGTQYF.

J is TRBJ2-1 and V is TRBV20-1, with D perhaps TRBD2 (6 bases). The J call may be incorrect, as the DNA end agrees better with TRBJ2-7. Per the germline V gene, CDR1 is DFQATT and CDR2 is SNEGSKA (reference sequence). This CDR3 contains 15 residues. The CDR3 bases are TGCAGTGCTAGTTCGGCGGGATTATCCTACAATGAGCAGTACTTC. Translation gives CSASSAGLSYNEQYF.

This clonotype was seen only a few times. The rearrangement joins TRBV7-9 to TRBJ2-1, with D tentatively TRBD2 (5 bases). Trimming took 5 bases from V and 0 from J, leaving 14 bases between them. The length of the CDR3 is 16 residues. Germline V CDR1 and CDR2: SEHNR, FQNEAQ (reference sequence). The CDR3 DNA follows: TGTGCCAGCAGCCCCCCCCCGGGGAGCTCCTACAATGAGCAGTTCTTC. Encoded protein: CASSPPPGSSYNEQFF.

J is TRBJ2-1 and V is TRBV2; D gene unclear. Trimming stripped 2 bases from V and 0 bases from J, with 8 bases between. Germline CDR1 and CDR2: SNHLY and FYNNEI. The length of the CDR3 is 15 residues. The CDR3 region is CASSEQESSYNEQFF. CDR3 in DNA: TGTGCCAGCAGTGAACAGGAGAGCTCCTACAATGAGCAGTTCTTC.